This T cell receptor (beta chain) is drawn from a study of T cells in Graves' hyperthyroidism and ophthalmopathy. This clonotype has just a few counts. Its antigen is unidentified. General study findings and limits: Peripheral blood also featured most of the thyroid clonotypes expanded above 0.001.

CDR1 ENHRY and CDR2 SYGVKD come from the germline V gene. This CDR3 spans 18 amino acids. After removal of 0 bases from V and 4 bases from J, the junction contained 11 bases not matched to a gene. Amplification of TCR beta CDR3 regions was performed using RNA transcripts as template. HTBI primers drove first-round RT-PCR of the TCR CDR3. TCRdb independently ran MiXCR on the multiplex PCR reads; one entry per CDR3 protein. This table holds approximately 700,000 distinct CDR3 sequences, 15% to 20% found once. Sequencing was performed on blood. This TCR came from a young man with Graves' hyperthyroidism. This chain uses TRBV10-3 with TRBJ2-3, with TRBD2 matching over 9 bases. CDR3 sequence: CAISESRSGRIGADTQYF. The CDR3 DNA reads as TGTGCCATCAGTGAGTCGAGGAGCGGGAGGATAGGAGCAGATACGCAGTATTTT.